The clone carrying this T cell receptor beta chain was observed many times. Its antigen is currently unknown. Sample time point: newly diagnosed GD, antithyroid drugs for less than 3 months. Isolated PBMC RNA provided the starting material for the TCR library. Germline CDR1 MGHRA, CDR2 YSYEKL. The V gene end was trimmed by 4 bases and the J gene end by 2 bases; junction bases not matched to a gene: 9. The CDR3 covers 16 residues. Construction of TCR beta libraries relied on iRepertoire HTBI primers and on Arm-PCR targeting CDR3 regions. In the original analysis: Sequenced samples collectively carried 60 to 75 TRBV and 15 or so TRBJ segments. TCRdb reprocessed the multiplex PCR reads with MiXCR, giving one entry per CDR3 protein. TCRdb's processing, not the authors' own work, is the source of the V and J calls. The repertoire holds roughly 250,000 distinct CDR3 sequences, with more than 15% as singletons.

This record comes from a study of regulatory T cells in long-lasting Graves disease. Study-level findings and limits: Accuracy was possibly reduced by small sample size. The study found persistent patients shared more public clonotypes (approximately 2,700) than new patients (approximately 870).

Separately, the same data were catalogued under a study of T cells in Graves' hyperthyroidism and ophthalmopathy. That source reports: The HTBI set primed first-round TCR CDR3 RT-PCR.

This sequence originates from a young woman with Graves disease. The source was peripheral blood mononuclear cells (PBMCs), collected at new diagnosis, from a patient treated with antithyroid drugs. The chain is built from TRBV4-1 and TRBJ2-7; TRBD2 matches 9 bases. Here the CDR3 reads CASSLYSSGATYEQYF. CDR3 coding DNA: TGCGCCAGCAGCCTCTATTCTAGCGGGGCAACCTACGAGCAGTACTTC.